These 5 T cell receptor beta chains were all obtained from the same sample, sequenced in a study of T cells in Graves' hyperthyroidism and ophthalmopathy. The source material, RNA transcripts, was used to amplify TCR beta CDR3 regions. The HTBI primer set served for first-round RT-PCR of the TCR CDR3. One entry per CDR3 protein, called by TCRdb with MiXCR from the multiplex PCR reads. The sample holds a few hundred thousand distinct CDR3 sequences, about 13% seen once. Sequencing was carried out using blood. Receptors were obtained from a young man with Graves' hyperthyroidism that later progressed to Graves' ophthalmopathy.

This clonotype was seen at least ten times. The chain is built from TRBV19 and TRBJ2-3; 10 bases fit TRBD2. The V gene end was trimmed by 6 bases and the J gene end by 5 bases; junction bases not matched to a gene: 5. The germline gives CDR1 LNHDA, CDR2 SQIVND (reference sequence). This CDR3 comprises 14 residues. As DNA, the CDR3 is TGTGCCAGTAGCGAGCGGGGGGGCAGAGATACGCAGTATTTT. Translation gives CASSERGGRDTQYF.

This clonotype was counted a few times. The V and J genes are TRBV5-1 and TRBJ2-1; 8 nucleotides align to TRBD2. V shed 4 bases and J 8 bases; nucleotides not matched to a gene: 5. Germline V gives CDR1 SGHRS, CDR2 YFSETQ. The CDR3 totals 13 residues. This CDR3 reads CASSPGTSDEQFF. The CDR3 bases are TGCGCCAGCAGCCCCGGGACTAGTGATGAGCAGTTCTTC.

The chain links TRBV2 to TRBJ1-5, with D uncertain. Trimming took off 7 bases at V and 3 bases at J, with 13 bases between the two ends. The CDR3 runs to 14 residues. Looked up from germline, CDR1 is SNHLY and CDR2 is FYNNEI. The CDR3 is CASKRSQNNQPQHF. The CDR3 nucleotides are TGTGCCAGCAAGAGGAGTCAGAACAATCAGCCCCAGCATTTT.

This clonotype was detected ten times or more. The DNA of the CDR3 is TGTGCCAGCAGTGACGGTGAGGGGGCAGATACGCAGTATTTT. It specifies CASSDGEGADTQYF. The V and J genes are TRBV2 and TRBJ2-3, with D possibly matching TRBD1 (6 bases). The CDR3 spans 14 residues. Germline V lookup: CDR1 SNHLY, CDR2 FYNNEI. The germline V and J ends were trimmed by 3 bases and 4 bases, with 11 bases remaining between them.

This clonotype was observed a handful of times. This chain joins TRBV2 and TRBJ1-6; no definite D call. V lost 10 bases to trimming and J lost 0 bases, with 13 bases between them. The germline V gene encodes CDR1 SNHLY and CDR2 FYNNEI. This CDR3 comprises 15 residues. The CDR3 DNA follows: TGTGCCACCTCTCCGGGGAGCTCCTATAATTCACCCCTCCACTTT. This gives the protein CATSPGSSYNSPLHF.